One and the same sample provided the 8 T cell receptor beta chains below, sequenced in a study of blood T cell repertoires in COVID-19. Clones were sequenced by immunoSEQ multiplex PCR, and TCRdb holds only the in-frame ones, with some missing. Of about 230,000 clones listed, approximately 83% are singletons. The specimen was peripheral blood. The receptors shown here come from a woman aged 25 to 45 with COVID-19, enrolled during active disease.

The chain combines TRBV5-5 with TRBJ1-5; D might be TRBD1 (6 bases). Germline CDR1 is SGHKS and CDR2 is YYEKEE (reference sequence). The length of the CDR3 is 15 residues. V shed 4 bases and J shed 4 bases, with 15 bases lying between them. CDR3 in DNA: TGTGCCAGCAGCCGGCGCGGGGGCCCTAATCAGCCCCAGCATTTT. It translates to CASSRRGGPNQPQHF.

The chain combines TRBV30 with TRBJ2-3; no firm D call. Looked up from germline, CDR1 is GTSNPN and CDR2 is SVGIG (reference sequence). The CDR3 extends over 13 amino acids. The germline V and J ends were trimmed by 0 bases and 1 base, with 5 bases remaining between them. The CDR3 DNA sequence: TGTGCCTGGAGTGTTACTGGCACAGATACGCAGTATTTT. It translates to CAWSVTGTDTQYF.

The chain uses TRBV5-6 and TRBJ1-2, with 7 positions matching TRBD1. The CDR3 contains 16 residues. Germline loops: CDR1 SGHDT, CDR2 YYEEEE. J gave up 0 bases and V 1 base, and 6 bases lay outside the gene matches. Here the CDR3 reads CASSLRGQATNYGYTF. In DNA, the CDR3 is TGTGCCAGCAGCTTGAGAGGACAGGCGACTAACTATGGCTACACCTTC. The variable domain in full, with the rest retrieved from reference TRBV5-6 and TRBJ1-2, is DAGVTQSPTHLIKTRGQQVTLRCSPKSGHDTVSWYQQALGQGPQFIFQYYEEEERQRGNFPDRFSGHQFPNYSSELNVNALLLGDSALYLCASSLRGQATNYGYTFGSGTRLTVV.

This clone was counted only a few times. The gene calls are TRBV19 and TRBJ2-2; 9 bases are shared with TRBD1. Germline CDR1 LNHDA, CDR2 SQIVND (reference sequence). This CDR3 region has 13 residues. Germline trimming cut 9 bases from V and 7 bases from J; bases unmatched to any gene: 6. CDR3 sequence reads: CASRTGASGELFF. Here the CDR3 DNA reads TGTGCCAGCAGGACAGGGGCCAGCGGGGAGCTGTTTTTT.

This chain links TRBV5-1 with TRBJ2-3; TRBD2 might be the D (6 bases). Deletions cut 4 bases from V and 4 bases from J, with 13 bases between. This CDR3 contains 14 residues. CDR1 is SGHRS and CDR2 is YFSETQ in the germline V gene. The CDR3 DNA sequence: TGCGCCAGCAGCGACTCGACTAGTTCAGATACGCAGTATTTT. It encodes CASSDSTSSDTQYF.

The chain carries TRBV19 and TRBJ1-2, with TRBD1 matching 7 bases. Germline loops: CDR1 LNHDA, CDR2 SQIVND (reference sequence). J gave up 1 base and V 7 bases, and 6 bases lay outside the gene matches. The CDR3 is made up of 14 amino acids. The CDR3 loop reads CASTGTENNYGYTF. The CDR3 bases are TGTGCCAGTACCGGGACAGAAAATAACTATGGCTACACCTTC.

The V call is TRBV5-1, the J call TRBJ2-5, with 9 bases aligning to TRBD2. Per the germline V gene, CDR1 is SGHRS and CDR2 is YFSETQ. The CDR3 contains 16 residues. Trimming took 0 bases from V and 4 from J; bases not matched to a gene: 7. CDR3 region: CASSLVIAGVRETQYF. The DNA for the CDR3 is TGCGCCAGCAGCTTGGTGATAGCGGGAGTAAGAGAGACCCAGTACTTC.

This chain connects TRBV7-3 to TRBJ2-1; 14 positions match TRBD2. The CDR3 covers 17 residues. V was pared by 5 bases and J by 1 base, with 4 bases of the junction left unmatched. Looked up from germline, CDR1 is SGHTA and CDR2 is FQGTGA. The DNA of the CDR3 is TGTGCCAGCAGCGGGACTAGCGGGAGCGGGTCCTACAATGAGCAGTTCTTC. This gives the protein CASSGTSGSGSYNEQFF.